Listed below are T cell receptor beta chains from one sample, sequenced in a study of T cells expressing NK-cell markers. Each CDR3 protein gets one entry in TCRdb, which reprocessed the 5' RACE reads and gives no DNA. The repertoire shows under 500,000 distinct CDR3 sequences; the top ten hold 7.3%. Source material: blood T cells: a sorted CD56 or NKG2C T cell subset, CD4+ or CD8+ T cells, or bulk PBMC T cells (not recorded which). The receptor set was obtained from a woman between 18 and 75 years old in good health. The CDR3 runs from the conserved cysteine through the conserved F or W.

J	V	CDR3
TRBJ1-4	TRBV25-1	CASSALKGGGNEKLFF
TRBJ2-1	TRBV4-3	CASSVKKGINEQFF
TRBJ2-7	TRBV6-1	CASSEMDRGIYEQYF
TRBJ2-5	TRBV20-1	CSARHPSEETQYF
TRBJ1-1	TRBV20-1	CSTPGTGVTEAFF
TRBJ2-3	TRBV12-3/TRBV12-4	CATGGDYPNTDTQYF
TRBJ1-3	TRBV25-1	CASSELVGNTIYF
TRBJ2-1	TRBV20-1	CSAKIGASSYNEQFF
TRBJ2-1	TRBV27	CASSLGVNNEQFF
TRBJ1-2	TRBV28	CASSLWDGQGLYGYTF
TRBJ2-1	TRBV19	CASSGGIREQFF
TRBJ1-4	TRBV12-3/TRBV12-4	CASSYRQGNEKLFF
TRBJ2-2	TRBV7-2	CASSLMGQGDSGELFF
TRBJ2-2	TRBV6-1	CASGDRGLTGELFF
TRBJ2-7	TRBV28	CACIGRSYEQYF
TRBJ2-3	TRBV9	CASSVEVGTTTDTQYF
TRBJ2-7	TRBV7-2	CASSLSQTQREQYF
TRBJ2-5	TRBV11-2	CASSYRGQGIQETQYF
TRBJ2-3	TRBV27	CASSYYLGSADTQYF
TRBJ2-5	TRBV12-3/TRBV12-4	CASSPRPYQETQYF
TRBJ1-5	TRBV30	CAWSGQGAWSNQPQHF
TRBJ1-5	TRBV5-5	CASSPGQGINQPQHF
TRBJ2-1	TRBV4-3	CASSQGGRYNEQFF
TRBJ2-2	TRBV6-2/TRBV6-3	CASSSERRLAGTNTGELFF
TRBJ2-1	TRBV11-2	CASSFSLRGSSYNEQFF
TRBJ1-5	TRBV28	CASSFVTRQPQHF
TRBJ2-2	TRBV6-5	CASSYWVTFNTGELFF
TRBJ2-3	TRBV25-1	CASSVGQGSTDTQYF
TRBJ2-1	TRBV6-2/TRBV6-3	CASSYSLPGEMFDEQFF
TRBJ1-2	TRBV24-1	CATSDFQKRLNGYTF
TRBJ2-3	TRBV29-1	CSHSPSGSTDTQYF
TRBJ2-2	TRBV15	CATTSGGADTGELFF
TRBJ2-7	TRBV27	CASSLLGASGSYEQYF
TRBJ2-1	TRBV4-3	CASSQELAGSVGPYNEQFF
TRBJ2-1	TRBV7-8	CASSPGLAGEVFYNEQFF
TRBJ1-2	TRBV20-1	CSARDTKTSTYGYTF
TRBJ1-1	TRBV12-3/TRBV12-4	CASSPSGLRGTEAFF
TRBJ2-3	TRBV12-3/TRBV12-4	CASSLGLAGGRSDTQYF
TRBJ2-1	TRBV7-3	CASSFLGTSGSRDEQFF
TRBJ1-3	TRBV20-1	CSASKGLSGNTIYF
TRBJ2-1	TRBV6-2/TRBV6-3	CASSFTTLVGEQFF
TRBJ2-2	TRBV15	CATSRADGTPGELFF
TRBJ2-1	TRBV12-3/TRBV12-4	CASTPAGGPTIDEQFF
TRBJ2-3	TRBV13	CASSRQGPTTDTQYF
TRBJ1-1	TRBV7-3	CASSSGQGGEDTEAFF
TRBJ1-6	TRBV7-8	CASSVYGSYNSPLHF